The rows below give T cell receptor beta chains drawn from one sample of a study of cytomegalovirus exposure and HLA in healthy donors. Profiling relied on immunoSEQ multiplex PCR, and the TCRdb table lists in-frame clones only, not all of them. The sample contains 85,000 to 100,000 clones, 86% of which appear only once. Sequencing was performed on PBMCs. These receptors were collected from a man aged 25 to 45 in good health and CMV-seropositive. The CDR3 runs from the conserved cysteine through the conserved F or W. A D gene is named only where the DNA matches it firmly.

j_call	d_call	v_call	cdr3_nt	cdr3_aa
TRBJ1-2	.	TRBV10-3	TGTGCCATCAGACAGGGTTCGGTGTTGGGCTACACCTTC	CAIRQGSVLGYTF
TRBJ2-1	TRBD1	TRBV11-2	TGTGCCAGCAGCTTACGGTTACAGGGGGCTTCCTATAATGAGCAGTTCTTC	CASSLRLQGASYNEQFF
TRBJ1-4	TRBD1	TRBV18	TGTGCCAGCTCACCCCCGCCAGGGGGTAATGAAAAACTGTTTTTT	CASSPPPGGNEKLFF
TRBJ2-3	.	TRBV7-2	TGTGCCAGCAGAGTACCGCGAACCTTCACAGATACGCAGTATTTT	CASRVPRTFTDTQYF
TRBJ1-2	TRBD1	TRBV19	TGTGCCAGTAGTGAGGACAGGGAGCATGGCTACACCTTC	CASSEDREHGYTF
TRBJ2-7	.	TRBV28	TGTGCCAGCAGTTCCATGGAGGAGCAGTACTTC	CASSSMEEQYF
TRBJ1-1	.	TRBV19	TGTGCCAGTTCCCACCCTTGGTACACGGAAGCTTTCTTT	CASSHPWYTEAFF
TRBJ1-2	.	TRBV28	TGTGCCACCCGTGGCCAGTCAGGCTACACCTTC	CATRGQSGYTF
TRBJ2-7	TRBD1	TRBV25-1	TGTGCCAGCAGTGAAGGGACAGGCCTAACCTACGAGCAGTACTTC	CASSEGTGLTYEQYF
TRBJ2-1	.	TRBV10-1	TGCGCCAGCAGTGAGGTAGCGGAAGGCACTGAGCAGTTCTTC	CASSEVAEGTEQFF